This TCR beta chain comes out of a study of shared clonotypes between healthy human individuals. The CDR3 is 19 residues long. Germline CDR1 and CDR2: SGHTA and FQGNSA. Trimming shortened V by 2 bases and J by 6 bases, and 25 bases separated the two germline ends. Naivety among CD8 cells was defined by CD45RO negativity and positive CCR7 selection, thereby excluding terminally differentiated effector memory CD45RA+ cells. The protocol was immunoSEQ multiplex PCR, while the TCRdb copy is restricted to in-frame clones and leaves out a portion. The profile shows about 2.1 million clones, under 95% of them singletons.

This clonotype was sampled from a young man in good health. Some clones in this sample may be carry-over from other donors' samples. What was sequenced was naive CD8+ T cells from PBMCs. The chain is built from TRBV7-2 and TRBJ2-2; either TRBD1 or TRBD2 may supply D (6 bases each). For the CDR3, the DNA is TGTGCCAGCAGCTTATCCCCCCGGGGGCCCGAAGGTCCCCCCGGGGAGCTGTTTTTT. Amino acids: CASSLSPRGPEGPPGELFF.